The 3 T cell receptor beta chains below all came from one sample that was sequenced in a study of shared clonotypes between healthy human individuals. This table comes from immunoSEQ multiplex PCR, and its TCRdb copy is limited to in-frame clones, with some not included. The sample includes 2 million to 3 million clones, roughly nine tenths of them seen just once. The sequencing input was naive CD4+ T cells sorted from blood. Subset denoted: CD45RA+ positively selected. These receptors were collected from a man between 18 and 29 years old in good health.

This rearrangement joins TRBV5-1 to TRBJ1-2; a possible D gene is TRBD1 (6 bases). The CDR3 spans 13 residues. Germline CDR1 SGHRS, CDR2 YFSETQ. The germline V and J ends were trimmed by 4 bases and 8 bases, with 15 bases remaining between them. The chain's CDR3 is CASSLEGVPGYTF. In DNA, the CDR3 is TGCGCCAGCAGCCTGGAGGGGGTTCCGGGCTACACCTTC.

The count of this clone is one. This sequence joins TRBV6-5 and TRBJ2-7, with D possibly TRBD2 on 5 matching bases. The CDR3 is 12 residues long. The germline CDR1 and CDR2 sequences are MNHEY and SVGAGI. The germline V and J ends were trimmed by 6 bases and 3 bases, with 9 bases remaining between them. The CDR3 coding sequence is TGTGCCAGCAGAGGACGGGACTACGAGCAGTACTTC. It encodes CASRGRDYEQYF.

The chain employs TRBV10-2 and TRBJ2-7; D possibly matches TRBD1 or TRBD2 (5 bases each). The CDR3 is 14 amino acids. The V end was cut by 6 bases, the J end by 5 bases, with 17 bases between. Germline CDR1 and CDR2: WSHSY and SAAADI. As DNA, the CDR3 is TGCGCCAGCAGAAAGTTGGGGGTTGGGGACGAGCAGTACTTC. This sequence encodes CASRKLGVGDEQYF.